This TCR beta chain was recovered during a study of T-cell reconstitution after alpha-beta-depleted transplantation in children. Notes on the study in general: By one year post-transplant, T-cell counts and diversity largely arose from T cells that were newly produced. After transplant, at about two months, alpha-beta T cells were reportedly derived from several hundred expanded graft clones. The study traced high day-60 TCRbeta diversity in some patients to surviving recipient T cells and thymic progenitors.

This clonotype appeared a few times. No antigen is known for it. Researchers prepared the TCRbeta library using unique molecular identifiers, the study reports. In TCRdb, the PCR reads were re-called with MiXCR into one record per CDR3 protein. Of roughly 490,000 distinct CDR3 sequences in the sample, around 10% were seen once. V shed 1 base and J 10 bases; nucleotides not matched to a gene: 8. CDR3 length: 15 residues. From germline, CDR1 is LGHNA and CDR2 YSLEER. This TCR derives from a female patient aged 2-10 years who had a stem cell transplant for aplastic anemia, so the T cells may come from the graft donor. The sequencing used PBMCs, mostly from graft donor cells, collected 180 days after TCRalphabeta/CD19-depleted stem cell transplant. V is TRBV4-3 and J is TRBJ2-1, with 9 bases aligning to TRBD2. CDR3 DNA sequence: TGCGCCAGCAGCCAAGTGGGCGGGAGGGCCATCGAGCAGTTCTTC. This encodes CASSQVGGRAIEQFF.